This passage covers 28 T cell receptor beta chains from one sample sequenced in a study of blood T cell repertoires in COVID-19. Assay used: immunoSEQ multiplex PCR; TCRdb lists only in-frame clones, some missing. The table records about 100,000 clones, over 75% of them present only once. The sample comprised peripheral blood. Every receptor here comes from a woman aged 55-70 years with acute or convalescent COVID-19.

The chain carries TRBV4-1 and TRBJ1-1; no reliable D call. The CDR3 contains 14 residues. CDR1 and CDR2 from the germline V gene are MGHRA and YSYEKL. Trimming took 1 base from V and 0 from J, leaving 6 bases between them. CDR3 in DNA: TGCGCCAGCAGCCAAGCCACACTGAACACTGAAGCTTTCTTT. Its protein product is CASSQATLNTEAFF.

The sample holds one count of this clone. This chain links TRBV18 with TRBJ2-3, with 10 bases that match TRBD1. This CDR3 comprises 19 residues. CDR1 is KGHSH, CDR2 LQKENI, per germline. Germline trimming cut 3 bases from V and 1 base from J; bases unmatched to any gene: 13. The CDR3 DNA is TGTGCCAGCTCACCCAGGATCAAGACAGGGGGCACAGGCACAGATACGCAGTATTTT. This translates into CASSPRIKTGGTGTDTQYF.

The rearrangement joins TRBV7-2 to TRBJ2-3; 9 positions match TRBD2. This CDR3 has 17 amino acids. Germline V lookup: CDR1 SGHTA, CDR2 FQGNSA. J lost 0 bases, V lost 4 bases, and 8 bases had no gene match. CDR3 nucleotide sequence: TGTGCCAGCAGCTCACGCGGGAGGGAACTTAGCACAGATACGCAGTATTTT. Translating gives CASSSRGRELSTDTQYF.

This clone was seen more than once but under ten times. The CDR3 loop is CASSIGTSGSGDTQYF. DNA of the CDR3: TGTGCCAGTAGTATTGGGACTAGCGGGAGTGGAGATACGCAGTATTTT. This chain uses TRBV19 with TRBJ2-3, with 14 bases matching TRBD2. The CDR3 is 16 amino acids. Germline V gives CDR1 LNHDA, CDR2 SQIVND (reference sequence). J lost 5 bases, V lost 3 bases, and 4 bases had no gene match.

The V and J genes are TRBV5-4 and TRBJ2-2; 7 bases map to TRBD2. This CDR3 is 15 amino acids long. Germline CDR1 is SGHNT and CDR2 is YYREEE (reference sequence). J lost 5 bases, V lost 5 bases, and 9 bases had no gene match. CDR3 nucleotide sequence: TGTGCCAGCAGGATAGAGGGAGGGGTGACCGGGGAGCTGTTTTTT. It is translated as CASRIEGGVTGELFF.

This rearrangement joins TRBV2 to TRBJ1-1; D gene ambiguous. Deletions cut 6 bases from V and 7 bases from J, with 9 bases between. The germline V gene encodes CDR1 SNHLY and CDR2 FYNNEI. The CDR3 loop spans 11 amino acids. CDR3 coding DNA: TGTGCCAGCAGATACACCAGTGAAGCTTTCTTT. This sequence encodes CASRYTSEAFF.

J is TRBJ2-7 and V is TRBV10-1, with D possibly matching TRBD1 (6 bases). Trimming stripped 7 bases from V and 7 bases from J, with 32 bases between. This CDR3 has 18 residues. Per the germline V gene, CDR1 is WNHNN and CDR2 is SYGVQD (reference sequence). CDR3 residues: CASNSEGAPRTDRGEQYV. The DNA of the CDR3 is TGCGCCAGCAATTCCGAGGGAGCGCCAAGGACAGACCGAGGTGAGCAGTACGTC.

Only one count was recorded for this clone. The V gene is TRBV11-2, the J gene TRBJ2-1; D perhaps matches TRBD2 (6 bases). This CDR3 is 15 amino acids long. V was trimmed by 6 bases and J by 2 bases, leaving 14 bases between them. The germline V gene encodes CDR1 SGHAT and CDR2 FQNNGV. CDR3 bases: TGTGCCAGCAGAAGCGCGGGACTGGCCTACAATGAGCAGTTCTTC. Protein: CASRSAGLAYNEQFF.

The chain couples TRBV25-1 to TRBJ2-5, with D possibly TRBD1 on 5 matching bases. The germline V gene has CDR1 MGHDK and CDR2 SYGVNS. Trimming removed 4 bases from V and 2 bases from J, with 8 bases in between. The CDR3 extends over 13 amino acids. CDR3 in amino acids: CASSVDRQETQYF. The CDR3 bases are TGTGCCAGCAGTGTCGACAGACAAGAGACCCAGTACTTC. The full variable domain, its missing parts supplied by reference TRBV25-1 and TRBJ2-5, is EADIYQTPRYLVIGTGKKITLECSQTMGHDKMYWYQQDPGMELHLIHYSYGVNSTEKGDLSSESTVSRIRTEHFPLTLESARPSHTSQYLCASSVDRQETQYFGPGTRLLVL.

CDR3 sequence (DNA): TGCAGTGCTAGTAGGGGTAGCGGGGAGCTGTTTTTT. It specifies CSASRGSGELFF. V usage is TRBV20-1 and J usage is TRBJ2-2; TRBD1 is a possible D gene (5 bases). The ends were cut back, 3 bases at V and 7 bases at J, with 9 bases in the middle. The CDR3 totals 12 residues. Looked up from germline, CDR1 is DFQATT and CDR2 is SNEGSKA (reference sequence).

The chain joins TRBV27 to TRBJ2-2; TRBD2 agrees at 8 bases. The CDR3 is 15 amino acids. Per germline, CDR1 MNHEY and CDR2 SMNVEV (reference sequence). With V trimmed by 2 bases and J by 1 base, 0 bases remained unmatched. The CDR3 here is CASSLLAGNTGELFF. For the CDR3, the DNA is TGTGCCAGCAGTTTACTAGCGGGGAACACCGGGGAGCTGTTTTTT.

The chain couples TRBV15 to TRBJ2-3; 11 nucleotides match TRBD2. Germline V gene data show CDR1 as LNHNV and CDR2 as YYDKDF (reference sequence). The CDR3 is 17 residues long. The ends lost 3 bases at V and 0 bases at J; junction bases unmatched: 5. CDR3 coding DNA: TGTGCCACCAGCAGGTTGGGGACTAGCGGTAGCACAGATACGCAGTATTTT. It translates to CATSRLGTSGSTDTQYF. Full variable domain (remainder filled in from reference TRBV15 and TRBJ2-3): DAMVIQNPRYQVTQFGKPVTLSCSQTLNHNVMYWYQQKSSQAPKLLFHYYDKDFNNEADTPDNFQSRRPNTSFCFLDIRSPGLGDTAMYLCATSRLGTSGSTDTQYFGPGTRLTVL.

The gene calls are TRBV27 and TRBJ2-1; 11 positions match TRBD2. Germline V lookup: CDR1 MNHEY, CDR2 SMNVEV (reference sequence). The CDR3 length is 15 residues. V was clipped by 5 bases and J by 3 bases; unmatched bases: 3. The CDR3 DNA sequence: TGTGCCAGCAGTGATGGGACTAGCGGCTACAATGAGCAGTTCTTC. Translation: CASSDGTSGYNEQFF.

The gene calls are TRBV6-1 and TRBJ1-2; TRBD1 agrees at 9 bases. Trimming cost V 3 bases and J 1 base; bases outside gene matches: 9. The CDR3 has 17 residues. Germline V gene sequence: CDR1 MNHNS, CDR2 SASEGT. CDR3 protein: CASSDPGQGLINYGYTF. The DNA for the CDR3 is TGTGCCAGCAGTGACCCGGGACAGGGATTAATTAACTATGGCTACACCTTC.

The J gene is TRBJ2-1, the V gene TRBV6-5; tentatively, D is TRBD2 (6 bases). Germline CDR1 MNHEY, CDR2 SVGAGI. This CDR3 spans 16 amino acids. The V and J ends lost 2 bases and 6 bases respectively, with 17 bases between them. DNA of the CDR3: TGTGCCAGCAGTTACGGGCTTCAGACGGGGGTCAATGAGCAGTTCTTC. Translated, it gives CASSYGLQTGVNEQFF.

V gene TRBV18 combines with J gene TRBJ2-2; 9 bases map to TRBD1. Trimming removed 0 bases from V and 7 bases from J; junction bases left unmatched: 3. Germline V gene data show CDR1 as KGHSH and CDR2 as LQKENI. The CDR3 runs 15 residues. CDR3 residues: CASSPPGQGNGELFF. The CDR3 region has the DNA TGTGCCAGCTCACCACCGGGACAGGGTAACGGGGAGCTGTTTTTT.

As concerns this clone: The same CDR3 can be traced to other DNA sequences in this sample. This chain links TRBV6-5 with TRBJ2-5; D possibly corresponds to TRBD1 (5 bases). CDR1 MNHEY and CDR2 SVGAGI come from the germline V gene. The V and J ends lost 5 bases and 5 bases respectively, with 6 bases between them. The CDR3 totals 11 residues. As DNA, the CDR3 is TGTGCCAGCAGTCCAGGGGAGACCCAGTACTTC. Amino acids: CASSPGETQYF.

With regard to this clone: Other DNA sequences from this sample encode an identical CDR3 as well. This chain uses TRBV3-1 (or the pseudogene TRBV3-2) with TRBJ2-3; no reliable D call. Germline CDR1 reads LGHDT; CDR2 reads YNNKEL (reference sequence). Trimming cost V 1 base and J 0 bases, with 5 bases left between them. The CDR3 contains 14 residues. The DNA of the CDR3 is TGTGCCAGCAGCCAAGGTCGTAGCACAGATACGCAGTATTTT. It is translated as CASSQGRSTDTQYF.

The gene calls are TRBV19 and TRBJ2-1, with 11 bases identical to TRBD2. Germline CDR1 and CDR2: LNHDA and SQIVND (reference sequence). J gave up 3 bases and V 10 bases, and 8 bases lay outside the gene matches. The CDR3 is made up of 15 amino acids. CDR3 amino acids: CATRLAGPDYNEQFF. Written as DNA, the CDR3 is TGTGCCACCCGACTAGCGGGACCCGACTACAATGAGCAGTTCTTC.

This clone was detected once. The chain is built from TRBV15 and TRBJ2-1; TRBD2 aligns across 7 bases. In germline, CDR1 is LNHNV, CDR2 YYDKDF (reference sequence). The CDR3 spans 15 residues. The V and J ends lost 2 bases and 0 bases, in that order; junction bases with no gene match: 1. The CDR3 loop reads CATSRQRDSYNEQFF. The CDR3 nucleotides read TGTGCCACCAGCAGACAGCGGGACTCCTACAATGAGCAGTTCTTC.

This sequence joins TRBV28 and TRBJ1-1; TRBD1 might be the D (6 bases). Trimming left V 4 bases short and J 5 bases short, with 20 bases between. The CDR3 is 16 residues long. Germline V gives CDR1 MDHEN, CDR2 SYDVKM. The chain's CDR3 is CASSSGGGAYGTEAFF. The DNA for the CDR3 is TGTGCCAGCAGTTCTGGGGGGGGCGCCTATGGAACTGAAGCTTTCTTT.

This chain joins TRBV19 and TRBJ2-5; TRBD2 is a possible D gene (6 bases). Germline CDR1 reads LNHDA; CDR2 reads SQIVND (reference sequence). There are 15 residues in the CDR3. Trimming took off 3 bases at V and 4 bases at J, with 15 bases between the two ends. The CDR3 nucleotides are TGTGCCAGTAGTATGGTACGGGGGATCGGAGAGACCCAGTACTTC. Protein: CASSMVRGIGETQYF.

The chain carries TRBV5-1 and TRBJ2-1, with TRBD2 matching over 11 bases. The germline V gene has CDR1 SGHRS and CDR2 YFSETQ. The CDR3 spans 15 residues. Trimming took 6 bases from V and 1 from J; bases not matched to a gene: 3. DNA of the CDR3: TGCGCCAGCATGACTAGCGGGACTTCCTACAATGAGCAGTTCTTC. It translates to CASMTSGTSYNEQFF.

The rearrangement uses TRBV28 and TRBJ1-3; D gene ambiguous. The germline gives CDR1 MDHEN, CDR2 SYDVKM. V was cut by 8 bases and J by 4 bases, with 9 bases left in between. The CDR3 is 12 amino acids. CDR3 coding DNA: TGTGCCAGCTTCGGACTGGGAAACACCATATATTTT. Its protein is CASFGLGNTIYF.

The chain recombines TRBV19 with TRBJ2-1; no clear D gene. The V end lost 5 bases, the J end lost 9 bases, and 11 bases lay between the germline ends. CDR3 length: 12 amino acids. The germline V gene encodes CDR1 LNHDA and CDR2 SQIVND (reference sequence). CDR3 bases: TGTGCCAGTAGTGGCCGACTCCTTGAGCAGTTCTTC. This gives the protein CASSGRLLEQFF.

V gene TRBV7-6 combines with J gene TRBJ1-4, with TRBD1 identical over 7 bases. Germline CDR1 SGHVS, CDR2 FNYEAQ. The V segment lost 0 bases and the J segment 7 bases; nucleotides outside the gene matches: 8. The CDR3 runs to 16 residues. The CDR3 DNA follows: TGTGCCAGCAGCTTAGCGTTGGGGACAGACGGTGAAAAACTGTTTTTT. Its translation: CASSLALGTDGEKLFF.

The V gene is TRBV11-2, the J gene TRBJ2-1, with D maybe TRBD1 (6 bases). The V and J ends lost 0 bases and 2 bases respectively, with 17 bases between them. This CDR3 is built from 18 residues. Germline values: CDR1 SGHAT, CDR2 FQNNGV. This CDR3 is CASSLDPDRVLAYNEQFF. The CDR3 nucleotides read TGTGCCAGCAGCTTAGATCCGGACAGAGTTCTTGCCTACAATGAGCAGTTCTTC. Full variable domain (outside the CDR3, taken from reference TRBV11-2 and TRBJ2-1): EAGVAQSPRYKIIEKRQSVAFWCNPISGHATLYWYQQILGQGPKLLIQFQNNGVVDDSQLPKDRFSAERLKGVDSTLKIQPAKLEDSAVYLCASSLDPDRVLAYNEQFFGPGTRLTVL.

The chain combines TRBV11-2 with TRBJ1-4, with a tentative D call TRBD1 (6 bases). The CDR3 is 13 amino acids. The germline V gene has CDR1 SGHAT and CDR2 FQNNGV. The germline V and J ends were trimmed by 5 bases and 8 bases, with 12 bases remaining between them. The CDR3: CASSQGFLEKLFF. For the CDR3, the DNA is TGTGCCAGCAGCCAGGGGTTTTTAGAAAAACTGTTTTTT.